Sequencing of this T cell receptor (beta chain) was carried out in a study of post-analysis software for immune sequencing data. As concerns this clonotype: What it binds is unknown.

cDNA libraries for TCR beta contained unique molecular identifiers. TCRdb re-called the PCR reads through MiXCR, storing one row per CDR3 protein. The sample has 750,000 to 950,000 distinct CDR3 sequences; 53% are singletons. The CDR3 sequence is 16 residues long. Germline V gene sequence: CDR1 DFQATT, CDR2 SNEGSKA (reference sequence). V lost 0 bases, J lost 4 bases, and 8 bases stayed unmatched. Study-wide results and caveats: Comparison of patients with controls showed about 5 TRBV segments more frequent in patients, TRBV5-6, TRBV5-1 and TRBV20-1 among them.

The sequence derives from a girl aged 5-17 years with multiple sclerosis. This chain links TRBV20-1 with TRBJ1-5; 8 positions agree with TRBD1. The sequenced sample consisted of blood. The CDR3 reads CSAREQGGTANQPQHF. The CDR3 DNA sequence: TGCAGTGCTAGAGAACAGGGGGGCACGGCAAATCAGCCCCAGCATTTT.